One T cell receptor beta chain is described in this entry. The antigen is undetermined. The draw of peripheral blood yielded roughly 10 milliliters from each donor. These data come from a study of blood T cells in healthy people across ages. Across the whole study: When template switching was applied, about one barcoded beta molecule was captured per two T cells. Overall study findings and caveats: Both higher diversity and more naive CD4+ cells marked long-lived donors when set against aged donors.

The CDR3 extends over 13 amino acids. Trimming left V 1 base short and J 9 bases short, with 10 bases between. CDR1 and CDR2 from the germline V gene are LGHDT and YNNKEL (reference sequence). Primers used in a second PCR of about 7 to 11 cycles were a sample-barcoded 5' primer and a J-beta primer mix. Every molecule of cDNA carried a tag from a template-switch adaptor with 12 random nucleotides. TCRdb reprocessed the 5' RACE reads with MiXCR, giving one entry per CDR3 protein. Here the sample spans about 1.8 million distinct CDR3 sequences, just under 50% being singletons. Sequences were obtained from blood. This clonotype was sampled from a middle-aged woman in good health. The chain has TRBV3-1 and TRBJ2-1, with D unclear. The CDR3 coding sequence is TGTGCCAGCAGCCAAGTTGGGTACGTTGAGCAGTTCTTC. Amino acid sequence: CASSQVGYVEQFF.